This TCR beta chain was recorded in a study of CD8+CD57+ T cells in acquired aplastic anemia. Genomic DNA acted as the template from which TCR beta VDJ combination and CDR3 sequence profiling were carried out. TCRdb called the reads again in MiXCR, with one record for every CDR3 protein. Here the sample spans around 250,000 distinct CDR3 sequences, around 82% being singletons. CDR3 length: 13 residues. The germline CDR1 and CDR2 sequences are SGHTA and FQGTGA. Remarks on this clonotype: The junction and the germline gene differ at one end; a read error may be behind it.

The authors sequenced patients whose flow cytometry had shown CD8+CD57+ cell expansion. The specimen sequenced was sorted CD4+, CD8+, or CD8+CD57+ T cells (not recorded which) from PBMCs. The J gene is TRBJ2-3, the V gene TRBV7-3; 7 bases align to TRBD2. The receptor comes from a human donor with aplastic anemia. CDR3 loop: CASGEGSSDAQYF. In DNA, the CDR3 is TGTGCCAGCGGGGAGGGGAGCTCAGATGCGCAGTATTTT.